This TCR beta chain derives from a study of early T cells in non-severe SARS-CoV-2 infection. The overall study: Alpha and beta chains were unpaired, from unsorted whole-blood bulk RNA.

Germline V gene data show CDR1 as LGHDT and CDR2 as YNNKEL (reference sequence). The ends were cut back, 2 bases at V and 4 bases at J, with 9 bases in the middle. CDR3 size: 13 residues. Separate cDNA molecules each had unique molecular identifiers attached to them. TCRdb reanalysed the 5' RACE reads using MiXCR and keeps one entry per CDR3 protein. Of about 80,000 distinct CDR3 sequences in the sample, around 5.6% were seen once. In the case of this clonotype: The antigen is not known.

Study outcomes and limitations: Private and CD4 specificities were missed by VDJdb matching, which favored anti-spike CD8 responses.

This TCR was recovered from an adult who was a healthcare worker with PCR-confirmed SARS-CoV-2 infection or an uninfected control (not recorded which). The sequenced sample was whole blood. This chain joins TRBV3-1 and TRBJ2-7; possibly TRBD1 for D (6 bases). The CDR3 loop reads CASSQWTEYEQYF. CDR3 nucleotides: TGTGCCAGCAGCCAATGGACAGAATACGAGCAGTACTTC.